This TCR beta chain was identified during a study of shared clonotypes between healthy human individuals. The method was immunoSEQ multiplex PCR; TCRdb's version includes in-frame clones alone and lacks a portion of them. The sample has over 2,000,000 clones, 90% to 95% seen once. The CDR3 spans 14 residues. V shed 3 bases, J shed 4 bases, and the junction held 6 bases outside the gene matches. Germline V gene lookup returns CDR1 MDHEN and CDR2 SYDVKM. The naive CD8 population came from CD45RO-negative cells selected for CCR7, without terminally differentiated effector memory CD45RA+ cells. Only Caucasian adults living in Nashville, Tennessee made up the donor group.

V usage is TRBV28 and J usage is TRBJ2-7; 7 positions match TRBD2. This receptor was taken from a man younger than 35 in good health. Some clones in this sample may be carry-over from other donors' samples. The sample was naive CD8+ T cells from PBMCs. The CDR3 loop reads CASSLVAGDYEQYF. CDR3 nucleotides: TGTGCCAGCAGTTTGGTGGCGGGAGATTACGAGCAGTACTTC.